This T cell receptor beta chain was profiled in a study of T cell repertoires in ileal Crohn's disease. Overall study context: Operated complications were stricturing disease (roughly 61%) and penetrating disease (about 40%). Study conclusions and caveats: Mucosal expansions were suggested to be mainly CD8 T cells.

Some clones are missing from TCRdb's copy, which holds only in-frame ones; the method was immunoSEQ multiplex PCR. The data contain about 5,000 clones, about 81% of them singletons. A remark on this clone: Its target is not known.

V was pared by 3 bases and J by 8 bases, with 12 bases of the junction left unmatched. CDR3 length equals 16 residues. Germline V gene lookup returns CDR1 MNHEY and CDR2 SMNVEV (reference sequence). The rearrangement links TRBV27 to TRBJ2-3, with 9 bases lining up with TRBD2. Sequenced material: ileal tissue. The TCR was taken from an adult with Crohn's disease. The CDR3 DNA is TGTGCCAGCAGTTTTTCGGGCGGGGGGGCGAGTTTTACGCAGTATTTT. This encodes CASSFSGGGASFTQYF.